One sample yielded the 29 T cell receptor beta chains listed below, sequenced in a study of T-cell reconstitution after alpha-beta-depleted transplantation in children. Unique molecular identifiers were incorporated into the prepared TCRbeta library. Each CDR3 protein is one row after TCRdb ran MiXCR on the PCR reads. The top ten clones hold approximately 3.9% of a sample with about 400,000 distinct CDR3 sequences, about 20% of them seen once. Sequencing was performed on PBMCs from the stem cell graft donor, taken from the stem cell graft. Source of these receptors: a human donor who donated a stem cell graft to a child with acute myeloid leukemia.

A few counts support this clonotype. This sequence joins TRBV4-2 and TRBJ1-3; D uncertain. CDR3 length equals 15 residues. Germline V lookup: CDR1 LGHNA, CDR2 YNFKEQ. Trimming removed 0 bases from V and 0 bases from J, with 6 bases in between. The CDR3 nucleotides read TGTGCCAGCAGCCAAGACAGCTACTCTGGAAACACCATATATTTT. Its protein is CASSQDSYSGNTIYF.

The CDR3 nucleotides are TGTGCCAGCAGCTCGCCGGGACAGGGGGCGGGTTCCGCCTACGAGCAGTACTTC. Its translation is CASSSPGQGAGSAYEQYF. The chain carries TRBV7-8 and TRBJ2-7; 12 bases align to TRBD1. The trim removed 4 bases at V and 2 bases at J, leaving 12 bases unmatched. The CDR3 contains 18 residues. Germline loops: CDR1 SGHVS, CDR2 FQNEAQ.

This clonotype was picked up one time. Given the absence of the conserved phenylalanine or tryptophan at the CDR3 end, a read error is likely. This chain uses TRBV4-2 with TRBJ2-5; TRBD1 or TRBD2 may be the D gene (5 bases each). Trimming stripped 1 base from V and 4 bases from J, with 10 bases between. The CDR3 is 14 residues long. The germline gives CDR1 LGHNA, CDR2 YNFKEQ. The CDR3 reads CASSQGPGGETQYY. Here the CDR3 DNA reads TGTGCCAGCAGCCAAGGACCTGGGGGAGAGACCCAGTACTAC.

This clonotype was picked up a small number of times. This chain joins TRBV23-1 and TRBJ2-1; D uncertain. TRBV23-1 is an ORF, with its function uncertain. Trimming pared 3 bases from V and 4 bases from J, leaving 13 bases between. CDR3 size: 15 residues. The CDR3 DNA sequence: TGCGCCAGCAGTCAGCCTCCGGGCAGATACAATGAGCAGTTCTTC. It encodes CASSQPPGRYNEQFF.

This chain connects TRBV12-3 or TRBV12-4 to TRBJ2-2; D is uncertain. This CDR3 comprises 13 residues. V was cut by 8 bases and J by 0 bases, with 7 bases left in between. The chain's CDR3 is CASLPPNTGELFF. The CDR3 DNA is TGTGCCAGCCTTCCCCCGAACACCGGGGAGCTGTTTTTT.

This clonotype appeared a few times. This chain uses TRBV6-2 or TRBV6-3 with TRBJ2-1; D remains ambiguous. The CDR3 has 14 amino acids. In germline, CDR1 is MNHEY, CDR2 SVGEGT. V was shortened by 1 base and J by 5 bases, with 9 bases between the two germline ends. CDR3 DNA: TGTGCCAGCAGTTACTATTCTAGGCACAATGAGCAGTTCTTC. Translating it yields CASSYYSRHNEQFF.

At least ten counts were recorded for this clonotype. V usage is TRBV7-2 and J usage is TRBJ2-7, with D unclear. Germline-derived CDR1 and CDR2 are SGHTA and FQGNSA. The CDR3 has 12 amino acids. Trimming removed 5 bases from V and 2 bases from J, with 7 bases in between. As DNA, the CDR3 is TGTGCCAGCAGCGCACGCACCTACGAGCAGTACTTC. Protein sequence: CASSARTYEQYF.

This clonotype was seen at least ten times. CDR3 bases: TGCAGTGCTAGTGTCCAGGGGGTTAGCACAGATACGCAGTATTTT. Amino acids: CSASVQGVSTDTQYF. The chain couples TRBV20-1 to TRBJ2-3; TRBD1 aligns across 7 bases. Looked up from germline, CDR1 is DFQATT and CDR2 is SNEGSKA (reference sequence). J lost 0 bases, V lost 3 bases, and 6 bases had no gene match. The CDR3 contains 15 residues.

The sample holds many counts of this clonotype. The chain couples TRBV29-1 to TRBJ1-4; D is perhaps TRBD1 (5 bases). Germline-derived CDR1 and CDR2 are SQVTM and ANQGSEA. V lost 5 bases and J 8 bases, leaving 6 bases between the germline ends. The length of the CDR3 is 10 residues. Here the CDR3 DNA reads TGCAGCGTTCGGGGCGAAAAACTGTTTTTT. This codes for CSVRGEKLFF.

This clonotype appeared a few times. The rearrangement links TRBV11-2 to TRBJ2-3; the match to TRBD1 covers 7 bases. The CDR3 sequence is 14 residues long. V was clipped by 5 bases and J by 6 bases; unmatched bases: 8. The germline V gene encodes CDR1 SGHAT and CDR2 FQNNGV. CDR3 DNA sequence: TGTGCCAGCAGCCTGACAGGGCCAGGGGATACGCAGTATTTT. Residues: CASSLTGPGDTQYF.

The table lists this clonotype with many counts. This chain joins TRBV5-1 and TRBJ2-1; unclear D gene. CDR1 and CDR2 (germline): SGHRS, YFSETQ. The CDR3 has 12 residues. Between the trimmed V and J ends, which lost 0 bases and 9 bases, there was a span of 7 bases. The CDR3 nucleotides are TGCGCCAGCAGCTTGGATTCTCCTGAGCAGTTCTTC. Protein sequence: CASSLDSPEQFF.

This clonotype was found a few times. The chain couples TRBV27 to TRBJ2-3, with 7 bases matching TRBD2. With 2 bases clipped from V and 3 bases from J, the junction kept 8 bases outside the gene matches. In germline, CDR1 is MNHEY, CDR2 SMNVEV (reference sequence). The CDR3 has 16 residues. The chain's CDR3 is CASSLLGGAGTDTQYF. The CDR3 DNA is TGTGCCAGCAGTTTACTTGGTGGAGCGGGGACAGATACGCAGTATTTT.

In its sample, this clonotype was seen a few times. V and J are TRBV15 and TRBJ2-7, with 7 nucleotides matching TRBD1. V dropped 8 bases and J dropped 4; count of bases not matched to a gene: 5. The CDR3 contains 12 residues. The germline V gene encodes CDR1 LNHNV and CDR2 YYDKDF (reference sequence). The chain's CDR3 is CATSVRGYEQYF. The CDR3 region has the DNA TGTGCCACCTCCGTCAGGGGGTACGAGCAGTACTTC.

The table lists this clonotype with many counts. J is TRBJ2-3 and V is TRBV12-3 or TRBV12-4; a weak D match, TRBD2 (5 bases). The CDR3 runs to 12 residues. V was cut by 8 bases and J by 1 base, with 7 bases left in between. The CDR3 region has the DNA TGTGCCAGCTGGCGGGGCACAGATACGCAGTATTTT. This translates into CASWRGTDTQYF.

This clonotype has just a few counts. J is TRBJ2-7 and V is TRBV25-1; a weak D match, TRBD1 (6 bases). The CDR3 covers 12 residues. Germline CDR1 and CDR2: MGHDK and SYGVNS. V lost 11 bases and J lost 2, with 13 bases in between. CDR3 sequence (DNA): TGTGCCTCAGGGGTGCGAACCTACGAGCAGTACTTC. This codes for CASGVRTYEQYF.

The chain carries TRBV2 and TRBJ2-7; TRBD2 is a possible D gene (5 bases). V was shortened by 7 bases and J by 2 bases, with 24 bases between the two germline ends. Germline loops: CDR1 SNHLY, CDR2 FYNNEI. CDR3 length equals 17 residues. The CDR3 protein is CASISERPGYSAYEQYF. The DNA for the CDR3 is TGTGCCAGCATCTCCGAGAGACCGGGGTACTCGGCCTACGAGCAGTACTTC.

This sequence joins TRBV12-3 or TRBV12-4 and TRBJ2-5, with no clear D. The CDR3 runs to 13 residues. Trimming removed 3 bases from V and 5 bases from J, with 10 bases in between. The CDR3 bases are TGTGCCAGCAGTTTGCGCTTAAGGGAGACCCAGTACTTC. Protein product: CASSLRLRETQYF.

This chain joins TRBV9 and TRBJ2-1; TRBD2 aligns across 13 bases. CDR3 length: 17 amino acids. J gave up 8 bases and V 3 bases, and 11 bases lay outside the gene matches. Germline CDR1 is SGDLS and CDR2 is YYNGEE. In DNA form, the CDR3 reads TGTGCCAGCAGCGCCACCGGGACTAGCGGGATTATCGATGAGCAGTTCTTC. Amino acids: CASSATGTSGIIDEQFF.

Written as DNA, the CDR3 is TGCAGCGTTGAATCTCTGGAACGAGAGACCCAGTACTTC. It codes for CSVESLERETQYF. The chain couples TRBV29-1 to TRBJ2-5; D ambiguous. The ends were cut back, 2 bases at V and 4 bases at J, with 11 bases in the middle. The CDR3 sequence is 13 residues long. Germline V gene sequence: CDR1 SQVTM, CDR2 ANQGSEA.

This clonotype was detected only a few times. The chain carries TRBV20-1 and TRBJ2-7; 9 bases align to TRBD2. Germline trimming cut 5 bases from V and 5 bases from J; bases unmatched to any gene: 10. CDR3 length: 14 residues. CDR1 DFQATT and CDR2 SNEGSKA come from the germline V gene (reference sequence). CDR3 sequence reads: CSARRGLAGNEQYF. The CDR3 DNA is TGCAGTGCTCGGAGGGGCCTAGCGGGAAACGAGCAGTACTTC.

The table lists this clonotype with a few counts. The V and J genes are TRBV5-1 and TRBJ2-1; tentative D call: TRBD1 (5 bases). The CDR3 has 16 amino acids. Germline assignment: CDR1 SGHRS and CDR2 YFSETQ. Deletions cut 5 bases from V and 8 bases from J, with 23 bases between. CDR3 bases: TGCGCCAGCAGACTACGGCCAGGGATCACCTGGGATGAGCAGTTCTTC. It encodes CASRLRPGITWDEQFF. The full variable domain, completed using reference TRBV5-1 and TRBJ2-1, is KAGVTQTPRYLIKTRGQQVTLSCSPISGHRSVSWYQQTPGQGLQFLFEYFSETQRNKGNFPGRFSGRQFSNSRSEMNVSTLELGDSALYLCASRLRPGITWDEQFFGPGTRLTVL.

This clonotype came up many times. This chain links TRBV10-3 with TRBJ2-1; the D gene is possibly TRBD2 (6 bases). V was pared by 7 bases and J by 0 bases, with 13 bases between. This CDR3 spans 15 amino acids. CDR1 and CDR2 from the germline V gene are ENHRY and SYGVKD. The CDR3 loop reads CAIMTDGSSYNEQFF. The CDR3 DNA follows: TGTGCCATCATGACCGACGGGAGCTCCTACAATGAGCAGTTCTTC.

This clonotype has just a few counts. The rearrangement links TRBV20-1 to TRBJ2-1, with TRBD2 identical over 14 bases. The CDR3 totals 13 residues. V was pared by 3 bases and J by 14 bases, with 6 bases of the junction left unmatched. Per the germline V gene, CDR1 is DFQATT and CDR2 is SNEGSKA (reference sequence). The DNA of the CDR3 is TGCAGTGCTAGCTGGACTAGCGGGAGGAAGGAGTTCTTC. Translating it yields CSASWTSGRKEFF.

The CDR3 protein is CASSLGGAENYGYTF. The CDR3 DNA reads as TGTGCCAGCAGCTTAGGCGGGGCAGAAAACTATGGCTACACCTTC. V gene TRBV7-9 combines with J gene TRBJ1-2; possible D gene TRBD1, 5 bases. V lost 1 base, J lost 2 bases, and 11 bases lay in between. The germline V gene has CDR1 SEHNR and CDR2 FQNEAQ (reference sequence). The CDR3 has 15 residues.

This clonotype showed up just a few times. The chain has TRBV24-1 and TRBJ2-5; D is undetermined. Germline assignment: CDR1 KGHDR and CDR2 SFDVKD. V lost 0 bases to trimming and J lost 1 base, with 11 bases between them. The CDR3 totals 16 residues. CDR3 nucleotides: TGTGCCACCAGTGATTTGAGATCTGGAATCCAAGAGACCCAGTACTTC. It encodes CATSDLRSGIQETQYF.

The CDR3 protein is CSAPTDSYTF. Here the CDR3 DNA reads TGCAGTGCCCCGACAGATAGCTACACCTTC. The chain recombines TRBV20-1 with TRBJ1-2; TRBD1 is a possible D gene (5 bases). The CDR3 contains 10 residues. Deletions cut 6 bases from V and 9 bases from J, with 11 bases between. Germline lookup yields CDR1 DFQATT and CDR2 SNEGSKA (reference sequence).

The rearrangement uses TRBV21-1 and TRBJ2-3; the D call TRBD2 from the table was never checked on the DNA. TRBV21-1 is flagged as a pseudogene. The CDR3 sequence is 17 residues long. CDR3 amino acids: CASSKGASGSSGDTQYF. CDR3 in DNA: TGTGCCAGCAGCAAAGGGGCTAGCGGGAGTTCGGGAGATACGCAGTATTTT.

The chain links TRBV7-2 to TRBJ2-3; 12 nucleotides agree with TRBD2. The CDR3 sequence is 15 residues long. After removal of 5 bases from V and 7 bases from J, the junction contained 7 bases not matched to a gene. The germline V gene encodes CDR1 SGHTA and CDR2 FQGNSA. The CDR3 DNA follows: TGTGCCAGCAGCACCGGACTAGCGGGACCGTATACGCAGTATTTT. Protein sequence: CASSTGLAGPYTQYF. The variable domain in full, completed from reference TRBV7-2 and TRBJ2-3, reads GAGVSQSPSNKVTEKGKDVELRCDPISGHTALYWYRQSLGQGLEFLIYFQGNSAPDKSGLPSDRFSAERTGGSVSTLTIQRTQQEDSAVYLCASSTGLAGPYTQYFGPGTRLTVL.

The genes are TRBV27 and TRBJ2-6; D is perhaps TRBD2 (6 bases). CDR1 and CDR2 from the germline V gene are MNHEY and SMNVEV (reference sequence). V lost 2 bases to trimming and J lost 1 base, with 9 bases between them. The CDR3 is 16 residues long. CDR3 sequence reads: CASSLRAGSGANVLTF. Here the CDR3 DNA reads TGTGCCAGCAGTTTACGGGCGGGGTCTGGGGCCAACGTCCTGACTTTC.